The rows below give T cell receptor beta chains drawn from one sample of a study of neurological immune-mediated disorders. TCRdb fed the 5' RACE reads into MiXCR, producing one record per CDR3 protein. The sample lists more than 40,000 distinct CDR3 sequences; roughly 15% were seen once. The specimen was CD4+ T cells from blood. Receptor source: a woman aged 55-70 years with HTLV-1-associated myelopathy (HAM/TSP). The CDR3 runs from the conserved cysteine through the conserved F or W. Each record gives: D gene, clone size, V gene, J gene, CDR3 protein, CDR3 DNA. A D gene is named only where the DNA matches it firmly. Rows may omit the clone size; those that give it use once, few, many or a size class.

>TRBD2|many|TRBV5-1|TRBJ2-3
CASSLEGTSGTDTQYF
TGCGCCAGCAGCCTTGAAGGGACTAGCGGCACAGATACGCAGTATTTT
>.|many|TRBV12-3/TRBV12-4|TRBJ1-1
CASRNRAMNTEAFF
TGTGCCAGCAGGAACAGGGCCATGAACACTGAAGCTTTCTTT
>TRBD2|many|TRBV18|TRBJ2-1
CASSPTGGALSYNEQFF
TGTGCCAGCTCACCCACCGGGGGGGCCTTATCCTACAATGAGCAGTTCTTC
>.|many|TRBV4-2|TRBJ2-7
CASSLRIGSSYEQYF
TGTGCCAGCAGCCTAAGAATAGGGAGCTCCTACGAGCAGTACTTC
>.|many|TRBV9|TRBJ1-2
CASSVDDRVGGDGYTF
TGTGCCAGCAGCGTAGACGACCGAGTGGGAGGGGATGGCTACACCTTC
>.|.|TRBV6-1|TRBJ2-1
CASRSGQGYNEQFF
TGTGCCAGCAGGTCTGGGCAGGGCTACAATGAGCAGTTCTTC
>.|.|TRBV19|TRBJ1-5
CASNTLTAGSQGNQPQHF
TGTGCCAGTAACACCCTAACTGCCGGGTCCCAGGGCAATCAGCCCCAGCATTTT
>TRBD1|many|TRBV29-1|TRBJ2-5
CSGIPGGQETQYF
TGCAGCGGAATTCCAGGGGGCCAAGAGACCCAGTACTTC
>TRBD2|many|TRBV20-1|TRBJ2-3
CSARVGLVADTQYF
TGCAGTGCTAGAGTCGGACTAGTGGCGGATACGCAGTATTTT
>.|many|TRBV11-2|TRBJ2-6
CASSSIKGTNVLTF
TGTGCCAGCAGCTCGATCAAGGGAACGAACGTCCTGACTTTC
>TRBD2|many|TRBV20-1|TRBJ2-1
CSARGSGVYNEQFF
TGCAGTGCTAGAGGGAGCGGGGTTTACAATGAGCAGTTCTTC
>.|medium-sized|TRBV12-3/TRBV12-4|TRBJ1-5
CASSFGLGQPQHF
TGTGCCAGCAGTTTCGGGTTGGGGCAGCCCCAGCATTTT
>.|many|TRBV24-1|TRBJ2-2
CAARVDGELFF
TGTGCCGCCCGGGTCGACGGGGAGCTGTTTTTT
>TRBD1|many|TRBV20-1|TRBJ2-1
CSALQGAARNEQFF
TGCAGTGCCCTCCAGGGGGCAGCACGCAATGAGCAGTTCTTC
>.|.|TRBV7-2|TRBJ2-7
CASSLPGAGVGLEQYF
TGTGCCAGCAGCTTACCTGGAGCAGGGGTAGGTCTCGAGCAGTACTTC
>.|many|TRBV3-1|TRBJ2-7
CASSQGLGSETYEQYF
TGTGCCAGCAGCCAAGGATTAGGGTCCGAAACCTACGAGCAGTACTTC
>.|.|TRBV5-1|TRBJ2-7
CASSLSRGAGEQYF
TGCGCCAGCAGCTTGTCTCGGGGGGCCGGGGAGCAGTACTTC
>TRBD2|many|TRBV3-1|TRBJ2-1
CASSQEVGGGNEQFF
TGTGCCAGCAGCCAAGAAGTCGGGGGGGGGAATGAGCAGTTCTTC
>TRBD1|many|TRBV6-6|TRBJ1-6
CASSYSLVRTDRGQSPLHF
TGTGCCAGCAGTTACTCCCTTGTTCGAACGGACAGGGGGCAGTCACCCCTCCACTTT
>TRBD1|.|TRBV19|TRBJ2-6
CASSTRGQGKSGANVLTF
TGTGCCAGTAGTACCAGAGGACAGGGGAAATCTGGGGCCAACGTCCTGACTTTC
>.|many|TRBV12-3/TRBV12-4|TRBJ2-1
CASSLLFGTREKNEQFF
TGTGCCAGCAGTTTGCTGTTTGGGACCCGGGAGAAGAATGAGCAGTTCTTC
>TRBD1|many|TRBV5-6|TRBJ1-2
CASSPISGQQLQGEGYTF
TGTGCCAGCAGCCCAATCTCGGGACAGCAATTACAAGGGGAAGGCTACACCTTC